One sample yielded the 29 T cell receptor beta chains listed below, sequenced in a study of blood T cell repertoires in COVID-19. TCRdb's copy holds only in-frame clones and misses some; the assay was immunoSEQ multiplex PCR. Of 100,000 or so clones listed, about 90% were seen once; the top ten hold about 9.9%. The sequenced sample was peripheral blood. The receptors shown here come from a woman aged 25-40 years with acute or convalescent COVID-19.

This clone was counted between two and nine times. The J gene is TRBJ2-2, the V gene TRBV24-1; maybe TRBD2 (5 bases). Looked up from germline, CDR1 is KGHDR and CDR2 is SFDVKD. V lost 0 bases, J lost 7 bases, and 11 bases lay in between. There are 15 residues in the CDR3. The CDR3 nucleotides read TGTGCCACCAGTGATTTGCAACCGGGGAACGGGGAGCTGTTTTTT. Its protein is CATSDLQPGNGELFF.

At least ten counts were recorded for this clone. The V and J genes are TRBV27 and TRBJ1-2, with TRBD1 matching 10 bases. CDR3 length equals 14 residues. The V gene's germline CDR1 is MNHEY and CDR2 SMNVEV (reference sequence). Losses at the gene ends were 3 bases for V and 6 bases for J; bases not matched to a gene: 4. CDR3 residues: CASSFRQGADGYTF. CDR3 coding DNA: TGTGCCAGCAGTTTCCGACAGGGGGCAGATGGCTACACCTTC.

The genes are TRBV24-1 and TRBJ2-7; a weak D match, TRBD2 (7 bases). This CDR3 is built from 16 residues. Germline-derived CDR1 and CDR2 are KGHDR and SFDVKD. V lost 2 bases and J 6 bases, leaving 19 bases between the germline ends. In DNA, the CDR3 is TGTGCCACCAGTGATTCGGGGGAACAGGCGGGGGCCGAGCAGTACTTC. Translating it yields CATSDSGEQAGAEQYF.

This clone was seen a single time. This rearrangement joins TRBV20-1 to TRBJ1-5; 11 nucleotides agree with TRBD1. J gave up 5 bases and V 3 bases, and 12 bases lay outside the gene matches. Germline V gene data show CDR1 as DFQATT and CDR2 as SNEGSKA (reference sequence). The CDR3 covers 17 residues. The CDR3: CSASTLWTGGLDQPQHF. The CDR3 DNA follows: TGCAGTGCTAGTACCCTTTGGACAGGGGGCTTGGATCAGCCCCAGCATTTT.

The sample holds one count of this clone. This chain uses TRBV19 with TRBJ2-1; TRBD1 might be the D (6 bases). Germline CDR1 and CDR2: LNHDA and SQIVND (reference sequence). The V end was cut by 5 bases, the J end by 4 bases, with 15 bases between. This CDR3 comprises 15 residues. The CDR3 region has the DNA TGTGCCAGTAGTCTTACCGGGACACCTTACAATGAGCAGTTCTTC. As protein: CASSLTGTPYNEQFF.

This clone was seen more than once but under ten times. The genes are TRBV9 and TRBJ1-1, with a possible D match to TRBD1 (6 bases). V was cut by 1 base and J by 10 bases, with 14 bases left in between. Germline V gene sequence: CDR1 SGDLS, CDR2 YYNGEE. The CDR3 contains 13 residues. The CDR3 nucleotides read TGTGCCAGCAGCGTACAGGGGTGGGGTAGAGCTTTCTTT. Translation: CASSVQGWGRAFF.

J is TRBJ2-3 and V is TRBV24-1; a possible D gene is TRBD1 (5 bases). The CDR3 spans 15 residues. Trimming removed 0 bases at V and 1 base at J, with 7 bases between. The germline V gene has CDR1 KGHDR and CDR2 SFDVKD. CDR3 sequence (DNA): TGTGCCACCAGTGATTTGCAGGGCGGCACAGATACGCAGTATTTT. Its protein product is CATSDLQGGTDTQYF.

The V call is TRBV5-1, the J call TRBJ1-1, with 9 nucleotides matching TRBD1. This CDR3 spans 17 amino acids. Germline CDR1 reads SGHRS; CDR2 reads YFSETQ. V trimming: 0 bases; J trimming: 1 base; junction bases outside the gene matches: 7. This CDR3 reads CASSLAAGQGGNTEAFF. The CDR3 DNA sequence: TGCGCCAGCAGCTTGGCGGCGGGACAGGGTGGGAACACTGAAGCTTTCTTT.

The chain is built from TRBV25-1 and TRBJ1-6; weak D call: TRBD1 (6 bases). Trimming pared 6 bases from V and 5 bases from J, leaving 14 bases between. The CDR3 length is 15 residues. Germline CDR1 is MGHDK and CDR2 is SYGVNS. The CDR3 sequence: CASRTVGANNSPLHF. In DNA, the CDR3 is TGTGCCAGCAGGACGGTGGGGGCTAATAATTCACCCCTCCACTTT. The full variable domain, its missing parts supplied by reference TRBV25-1 and TRBJ1-6, is EADIYQTPRYLVIGTGKKITLECSQTMGHDKMYWYQQDPGMELHLIHYSYGVNSTEKGDLSSESTVSRIRTEHFPLTLESARPSHTSQYLCASRTVGANNSPLHFGNGTRLTVT.

This clone was seen once. This chain joins TRBV7-9 and TRBJ2-3; D gene ambiguous. Germline V CDR1 and CDR2: SEHNR, FQNEAQ (reference sequence). V was shortened by 6 bases and J by 0 bases, with 7 bases between the two germline ends. The CDR3 is made up of 13 amino acids. The CDR3 sequence: CASSPTSTDTQYF. CDR3 nucleotides: TGTGCCAGCAGTCCTACTAGCACAGATACGCAGTATTTT.

V gene TRBV6-5 combines with J gene TRBJ1-6, with D tentatively TRBD1 (6 bases). The length of the CDR3 is 14 residues. The germline CDR1 and CDR2 sequences are MNHEY and SVGAGI. V dropped 6 bases and J dropped 10 bases, with 16 bases sitting between them. CDR3 sequence: CASSLTGNDSPLHF. The CDR3 bases are TGTGCCAGCAGCCTAACAGGGAACGACTCACCCCTCCACTTT.

This clone has just one count. The CDR3 coding sequence is TGTGCCAGCAGCTTGCGGGAGGTGAACACTGAAGCTTTCTTT. It yields the protein CASSLREVNTEAFF. The V gene is TRBV5-6, the J gene TRBJ1-1; D call uncertain. This CDR3 is built from 14 residues. Germline CDR1 is SGHDT and CDR2 is YYEEEE. V was cut by 1 base and J by 0 bases, with 7 bases left in between.

This clone was seen only once. The chain carries TRBV7-3 and TRBJ1-1; 10 bases align to TRBD1. Germline CDR1 reads SGHTA; CDR2 reads FQGTGA. The CDR3 runs to 18 residues. V dropped 2 bases and J dropped 1; count of bases not matched to a gene: 10. The CDR3 is CASSLSGIRTGGNTEAFF. As DNA, the CDR3 is TGTGCCAGCAGCTTATCAGGTATAAGGACAGGGGGGAACACTGAAGCTTTCTTT.

This rearrangement joins TRBV12-5 to TRBJ1-1; D ambiguous. The CDR3 has 15 residues. The germline gives CDR1 LGHNT, CDR2 FRNRAP. V lost 5 bases and J lost 3, with 16 bases in between. CDR3 DNA sequence: TGTGCTAGTGGTCCCGAAATCCTAGTGGACACTGAAGCTTTCTTT. Translation: CASGPEILVDTEAFF.

This chain links TRBV5-6 with TRBJ1-1, with D hard to call. Germline V gene data show CDR1 as SGHDT and CDR2 as YYEEEE. The V end lost 0 bases, the J end lost 1 base, and 7 bases lay between the germline ends. CDR3 length: 14 amino acids. In nucleotides, the CDR3 is TGTGCCAGCAGCTTGGACCGACAGAACACTGAAGCTTTCTTT. Residues: CASSLDRQNTEAFF.

This clone was seen only a few times. The chain joins TRBV5-8 to TRBJ2-1, with D perhaps TRBD2 (6 bases). Germline V gene data show CDR1 as SGHTS and CDR2 as YDEGEE. V was pared by 5 bases and J by 0 bases, with 12 bases between. The CDR3 has 15 amino acids. The CDR3, as DNA: TGTGCCAGCAGTCAGTACGGGAGCTCCTACAATGAGCAGTTCTTC. Translated: CASSQYGSSYNEQFF.

The chain employs TRBV13 and TRBJ2-3; 9 bases align to TRBD2. V lost 3 bases to trimming and J lost 2 bases; unmatched junction nucleotides: 6. CDR1 PRHDT and CDR2 FYEKMQ come from the germline V gene (reference sequence). This CDR3 has 16 amino acids. The CDR3 is CASSFGRGGTTDTQYF. CDR3 sequence (DNA): TGTGCCAGCAGCTTCGGGCGGGGGGGAACCACAGATACGCAGTATTTT.

This clone was seen a few times. The V gene is TRBV4-1, the J gene TRBJ1-5; unclear D gene. The length of the CDR3 is 16 residues. From germline, CDR1 is MGHRA and CDR2 YSYEKL. V was trimmed by 1 base and J by 2 bases, leaving 12 bases between them. CDR3 residues: CASSQVNMVGNQPQHF. CDR3 coding DNA: TGCGCCAGCAGCCAAGTAAATATGGTAGGCAATCAGCCCCAGCATTTT.

This clone has a handful of counts. J is TRBJ1-2 and V is TRBV19; D is possibly TRBD1 (6 bases). The CDR3 loop spans 15 amino acids. CDR1 LNHDA and CDR2 SQIVND come from the germline V gene (reference sequence). V was trimmed by 4 bases and J by 0 bases, leaving 12 bases between them. The chain's CDR3 is CASSTWDTPNYGYTF. CDR3 bases: TGTGCCAGTAGTACCTGGGACACTCCTAACTATGGCTACACCTTC.

This chain connects TRBV7-9 to TRBJ1-1, with D tentatively TRBD1 (5 bases). The CDR3 spans 14 residues. V lost 5 bases and J 7 bases, leaving 17 bases between the germline ends. Germline V gene lookup returns CDR1 SEHNR and CDR2 FQNEAQ (reference sequence). In nucleotides, the CDR3 is TGTGCCAGCAGCGGGGACTCATGGGCCGATGAAGCTTTCTTT. It specifies CASSGDSWADEAFF.

The J gene is TRBJ1-6, the V gene TRBV28; D perhaps matches TRBD1 (5 bases). This CDR3 has 16 amino acids. Germline CDR1 MDHEN, CDR2 SYDVKM. V was clipped by 2 bases and J by 8 bases, with 16 bases between them. The chain's CDR3 is CASSLRGVGGDSPLHF. Here the CDR3 DNA reads TGTGCCAGCAGTTTAAGAGGGGTGGGGGGGGATTCACCCCTCCACTTT. Looking up the rest from reference TRBV28 and TRBJ1-6 gives the full variable domain: DVKVTQSSRYLVKRTGEKVFLECVQDMDHENMFWYRQDPGLGLRLIYFSYDVKMKEKGDIPEGYSVSREKKERFSLILESASTNQTSMYLCASSLRGVGGDSPLHFGNGTRLTVT.

The rearrangement uses TRBV5-1 and TRBJ2-7; 11 bases align to TRBD1. V lost 4 bases, J lost 3 bases, and 6 bases stayed unmatched. Germline loops: CDR1 SGHRS, CDR2 YFSETQ. The CDR3 extends over 15 amino acids. CDR3 protein: CASSVSGTGGYEQYF. CDR3 nucleotide sequence: TGCGCCAGCAGCGTCTCCGGGACAGGGGGCTACGAGCAGTACTTC. The full variable domain, rest sourced from reference TRBV5-1 and TRBJ2-7, is KAGVTQTPRYLIKTRGQQVTLSCSPISGHRSVSWYQQTPGQGLQFLFEYFSETQRNKGNFPGRFSGRQFSNSRSEMNVSTLELGDSALYLCASSVSGTGGYEQYFGPGTRLTVT.

The chain has TRBV6-6 and TRBJ1-2, with 10 bases matching TRBD1. The V segment lost 5 bases and the J segment 8 bases; nucleotides outside the gene matches: 5. CDR3 size: 13 residues. Germline CDR1 MNHNY, CDR2 SVGAGI (reference sequence). The CDR3 loop is CASSPGTGDGYTF. The CDR3 DNA is TGTGCCAGCAGTCCAGGGACAGGGGACGGCTACACCTTC.

In this sample, this clone turned up once. V and J are TRBV7-8 and TRBJ2-1, with D tentatively TRBD1 (5 bases). V lost 2 bases and J lost 1, with 12 bases in between. Germline V lookup: CDR1 SGHVS, CDR2 FQNEAQ. This CDR3 comprises 16 residues. Written as DNA, the CDR3 is TGTGCCAGCAGCTTAAAGGGGATAGGATCCTACAATGAGCAGTTCTTC. Translation: CASSLKGIGSYNEQFF.

This clone is labeled medium-sized (0.01 to 0.1%). This sequence joins TRBV4-1 and TRBJ2-7; the D is unclear. Trimming took off 0 bases at V and 1 base at J, with 10 bases between the two ends. CDR3 length: 15 amino acids. Germline V CDR1 and CDR2: MGHRA, YSYEKL. The CDR3 here is CASSQEWANSYEQYF. The CDR3 DNA sequence: TGCGCCAGCAGCCAAGAGTGGGCAAATTCCTACGAGCAGTACTTC.

The rearrangement links TRBV7-9 to TRBJ2-3, with D possibly matching TRBD2 (7 bases). The CDR3 is 16 residues long. Germline V CDR1 and CDR2: SEHNR, FQNEAQ (reference sequence). V was trimmed by 7 bases and J by 1 base, leaving 18 bases between them. CDR3 sequence: CASIKGGGQGTDTQYF. CDR3 DNA sequence: TGTGCCAGCATCAAAGGGGGGGGCCAGGGCACAGATACGCAGTATTTT.

The gene calls are TRBV28 and TRBJ2-1; D perhaps matches TRBD1 (5 bases). V lost 6 bases to trimming and J lost 0 bases, with 12 bases between them. Germline V gene data show CDR1 as MDHEN and CDR2 as SYDVKM. This CDR3 has 15 amino acids. CDR3 sequence: CASSPPGNSYNEQFF. For the CDR3, the DNA is TGTGCCAGCAGCCCGCCAGGGAACTCCTACAATGAGCAGTTCTTC.

This clone was found once. J is TRBJ1-3 and V is TRBV2; weak D call: TRBD1 (5 bases). CDR1 and CDR2 from the germline V gene are SNHLY and FYNNEI. The length of the CDR3 is 16 residues. Trimming shortened V by 6 bases and J by 0 bases, and 15 bases separated the two germline ends. CDR3 sequence: CASRGGTEISGNTIYF. CDR3 nucleotides: TGTGCCAGCAGGGGAGGGACGGAGATCTCTGGAAACACCATATATTTT.

The V call is TRBV9, the J call TRBJ2-7, with TRBD1 matching 8 bases. CDR3 length equals 13 residues. From germline, CDR1 is SGDLS and CDR2 YYNGEE. V lost 1 base to trimming and J lost 5 bases; unmatched junction nucleotides: 2. CDR3 coding DNA: TGTGCCAGCAGCGTAACGACAGGGGACGAGCAGTACTTC. It translates to CASSVTTGDEQYF. Full variable domain (remainder filled in from reference TRBV9 and TRBJ2-7): DSGVTQTPKHLITATGQRVTLRCSPRSGDLSVYWYQQSLDQGLQFLIQYYNGEERAKGNILERFSAQQFPDLHSELNLSSLELGDSALYFCASSVTTGDEQYFGPGTRLTVT.